Sequencing of this T cell receptor (beta chain) was carried out in a study of blood T cell repertoires in COVID-19. Assay: immunoSEQ multiplex PCR; the TCRdb copy retains only in-frame clones and omits some. The table lists approximately 300,000 clones, over 75% of them singletons. Trimming cost V 2 bases and J 4 bases, with 14 bases left between them. Germline V gives CDR1 SNHLY, CDR2 FYNNEI. The CDR3 is 15 amino acids. This chain uses TRBV2 with TRBJ2-5; TRBD1 might be the D (5 bases). Sequencing input: PBMCs or T cells enriched from blood (not recorded which). The sequence derives from a woman aged 25 to 39 who had recovered from COVID-19. The CDR3: CASSEISTGLETQYF. The CDR3 DNA reads as TGTGCCAGCAGTGAAATTAGTACAGGCTTAGAGACCCAGTACTTC.